This entry lists 17 T cell receptor beta chains sequenced from one sample in a study of response to subunit inactivated influenza vaccine. TCRdb recomputed calls from the RT-PCR reads with MiXCR, one row per CDR3 protein. This table holds roughly 780,000 distinct CDR3 sequences, about 18% found once. The sequenced sample was PBMCs from blood, obtained 5 days after vaccination. The source of these receptors is a man aged 50 to 59 who received an inactivated influenza vaccine.

This clonotype was detected a few times. The rearrangement links TRBV29-1 to TRBJ2-1, with 8 bases matching TRBD2. The CDR3 loop spans 17 amino acids. The trim removed 1 base at V and 1 base at J, leaving 9 bases unmatched. Germline CDR1 and CDR2: SQVTM and ANQGSEA. The CDR3, as DNA: TGCAGCGTTGAAGGTCTTGGCGGGGGGTTTTCCTACAATGAGCAGTTCTTC. Protein product: CSVEGLGGGFSYNEQFF.

The chain employs TRBV7-8 and TRBJ1-1, with 7 bases aligning to TRBD1. Germline assignment: CDR1 SGHVS and CDR2 FQNEAQ. The V gene end was trimmed by 1 base and the J gene end by 4 bases; junction bases not matched to a gene: 3. The CDR3 has 14 amino acids. The CDR3, as DNA: TGTGCCAGCAGCTTAGAGGGACAGAGCACTGAAGCTTTCTTT. Translation: CASSLEGQSTEAFF. The full variable domain, its missing parts supplied by reference TRBV7-8 and TRBJ1-1, is GAGVSQSPRYKVAKRGQDVALRCDPISGHVSLFWYQQALGQGPEFLTYFQNEAQLDKSGLPSDRFFAERPEGSVSTLKIQRTQQEDSAVYLCASSLEGQSTEAFFGQGTRLTVV.

The table lists this clonotype with a few counts. The chain employs TRBV19 and TRBJ2-5; D uncertain. The CDR3 covers 14 residues. The germline V and J ends were trimmed by 0 bases and 5 bases, with 10 bases remaining between them. Germline-derived CDR1 and CDR2 are LNHDA and SQIVND (reference sequence). The DNA for the CDR3 is TGTGCCAGTAGTATAGATCTCAGCAGGGAGACCCAGTACTTC. Its protein product is CASSIDLSRETQYF.

This clonotype occurred a few times. The gene calls are TRBV13 and TRBJ1-2, with no clear D. V was clipped by 0 bases and J by 3 bases, with 5 bases between them. Per germline, CDR1 PRHDT and CDR2 FYEKMQ (reference sequence). The CDR3 spans 13 residues. The CDR3 spells CASSLGKYYGYTF. The CDR3 region has the DNA TGTGCCAGCAGCTTAGGGAAGTACTATGGCTACACCTTC.

There are many counts of this clonotype. The chain employs TRBV7-2 and TRBJ2-3; 11 positions agree with TRBD2. V lost 6 bases to trimming and J lost 1 base; unmatched junction nucleotides: 6. Germline values: CDR1 SGHTA, CDR2 FQGNSA. The CDR3 has 16 amino acids. For the CDR3, the DNA is TGTGCCAGCAGATTTAGCGGGGGGGCCGGCACAGATACGCAGTATTTT. It yields the protein CASRFSGGAGTDTQYF.

The V and J genes are TRBV21-1 and TRBJ1-5; TRBD1, the table's D call, was not compared with the DNA. TRBV21-1 is described as a pseudogene. The CDR3 covers 15 residues. DNA for the CDR3: TGTGCCAGCGGCCGCTCTCTCGGGGGCTTTCAGCCCCAGCATTTT. Its protein product is CASGRSLGGFQPQHF.

This clonotype turned up a few times. The rearrangement uses TRBV5-6 and TRBJ2-1; 7 bases line up with TRBD2. V shed 7 bases, J shed 6 bases, and the junction held 7 bases outside the gene matches. Germline V gene data show CDR1 as SGHDT and CDR2 as YYEEEE. The CDR3 is 13 amino acids. The CDR3 DNA reads TGTGCCAGCGGCCCCACTAGCGCCAATGAGCAGTTCTTC. Its protein product is CASGPTSANEQFF.

In nucleotides, the CDR3 is TGCGCCAGCACCCCAGGACGTGTTAGCACAGATACGCAGTATTTT. Translation gives CASTPGRVSTDTQYF. This chain links TRBV4-1 with TRBJ2-3, with D hard to call. V lost 7 bases and J lost 0, with 14 bases in between. Germline CDR1 reads MGHRA; CDR2 reads YSYEKL. This CDR3 is built from 15 residues.

Only a few counts were recorded for this clonotype. V is TRBV7-2 and J is TRBJ2-1; D possibly corresponds to TRBD2 (5 bases). The germline CDR1 and CDR2 sequences are SGHTA and FQGNSA. V shed 1 base and J shed 4 bases, with 11 bases lying between them. The CDR3 spans 15 residues. CDR3 nucleotides: TGTGCCAGCAGCTTAGTCCCTAGCTTATACAATGAGCAGTTCTTC. This sequence encodes CASSLVPSLYNEQFF.

This clonotype came up a few times. The V call is TRBV9, the J call TRBJ2-7; 11 nucleotides line up with TRBD1. The germline V gene encodes CDR1 SGDLS and CDR2 YYNGEE. This CDR3 has 15 residues. The J segment lost 5 bases and the V segment lost 3 bases, leaving 7 bases of the junction unmatched. In DNA form, the CDR3 reads TGTGCCAGCAGCGGGGGACAGGGGGGTTCACACGAGCAGTACTTC. Protein sequence: CASSGGQGGSHEQYF.

In this sample, this clonotype turned up a few times. The CDR3 bases are TGCAGTGCTAGATCCGGGACGGACACTGAAGCTTTCTTT. The encoded protein is CSARSGTDTEAFF. This chain connects TRBV20-1 to TRBJ1-1, with D perhaps TRBD1 (5 bases). Germline V gene data show CDR1 as DFQATT and CDR2 as SNEGSKA (reference sequence). The CDR3 sequence is 13 residues long. The germline V and J ends were trimmed by 2 bases and 3 bases, with 10 bases remaining between them.

The V call is TRBV10-1, the J call TRBJ2-7; tentative D call: TRBD1 (5 bases). CDR3 length equals 13 residues. Germline V lookup: CDR1 WNHNN, CDR2 SYGVQD (reference sequence). Trimming took 5 bases from V and 3 from J, leaving 11 bases between them. CDR3 region: CASSTGQVYEQYF. The CDR3 nucleotides read TGCGCCAGCAGTACCGGACAAGTCTACGAGCAGTACTTC.

This chain joins TRBV6-5 and TRBJ1-1; D is undetermined. The CDR3 has 14 residues. Trimming removed 2 bases from V and 0 bases from J, with 7 bases in between. Germline assignment: CDR1 MNHEY and CDR2 SVGAGI. The CDR3 loop reads CASSYAALNTEAFF. The CDR3 DNA follows: TGTGCCAGCAGTTACGCCGCCCTGAACACTGAAGCTTTCTTT.

This clonotype has more than one count but fewer than ten. In nucleotides, the CDR3 is TGCAGTGCTTGCCGACCGCTTGGGGAAGCTTTCTTT. This encodes CSACRPLGEAFF. This sequence joins TRBV20-1 and TRBJ1-1, with D uncertain. Germline V lookup: CDR1 DFQATT, CDR2 SNEGSKA (reference sequence). The V end lost 5 bases, the J end lost 8 bases, and 15 bases lay between the germline ends. The CDR3 is 12 residues long.

The rearrangement uses TRBV20-1 and TRBJ2-3, with D uncertain. CDR3 length: 14 amino acids. The germline V gene encodes CDR1 DFQATT and CDR2 SNEGSKA (reference sequence). Deletions cut 0 bases from V and 7 bases from J, with 14 bases between. CDR3 sequence reads: CSARDGFGRNTQYF. As DNA, the CDR3 is TGCAGTGCTAGAGATGGTTTTGGAAGAAATACGCAGTATTTT.

This clonotype was seen a handful of times. The V and J genes are TRBV4-1 and TRBJ1-1; possible D gene TRBD1, 6 bases. This CDR3 spans 16 amino acids. The V and J ends lost 4 bases and 3 bases respectively, with 18 bases between them. Germline CDR1 reads MGHRA; CDR2 reads YSYEKL. The CDR3 loop is CASSPWDMSMDTEAFF. The DNA for the CDR3 is TGCGCCAGCAGCCCCTGGGACATGAGCATGGACACTGAAGCTTTCTTT.

This clonotype was recorded a few times. V and J are TRBV20-1 and TRBJ2-7, with TRBD2 identical over 7 bases. Germline V gene data show CDR1 as DFQATT and CDR2 as SNEGSKA (reference sequence). The CDR3 is 15 residues long. Trimming cost V 0 bases and J 3 bases; bases outside gene matches: 8. This CDR3 reads CSARDQLAPSYEQYF. The CDR3 nucleotides read TGCAGTGCTAGAGACCAACTAGCGCCGAGCTACGAGCAGTACTTC.